These 31 T cell receptor beta chains were all obtained from the same sample, sequenced in a study of CD8 T cells in Susac syndrome. After extraction with the RNeasy kit, about 0.5 to 1 ug of the RNA was reverse transcribed using random hexamers. Using its own MiXCR run on the immunoSEQ multiplex PCR reads, TCRdb lists one record per CDR3 protein. Of 150,000 to 200,000 distinct CDR3 sequences detected, roughly 95% appear once; the ten largest clones hold 0.1%. Sequencing input: CD4+ T cells from PBMCs. Receptors originate from a human donor in good health.

The chain links TRBV19 to TRBJ2-2; D is unresolved. Germline lookup yields CDR1 LNHDA and CDR2 SQIVND (reference sequence). This CDR3 has 15 amino acids. The V end lost 3 bases, the J end lost 1 base, and 9 bases lay between the germline ends. This CDR3 reads CASSIAAGNTGELFF. CDR3 DNA sequence: TGTGCCAGTAGTATTGCGGCAGGGAACACCGGGGAGCTGTTTTTT.

The gene calls are TRBV24-1 and TRBJ1-2, with 9 nucleotides matching TRBD1. From germline, CDR1 is KGHDR and CDR2 SFDVKD. The trim removed 3 bases at V and 3 bases at J, leaving 10 bases unmatched. The CDR3 loop spans 17 amino acids. In nucleotides, the CDR3 is TGTGCCACCAGTGATCCCCACGGGACAGGGAAGGACTATGGCTACACCTTC. Translating it yields CATSDPHGTGKDYGYTF.

The genes are TRBV3-1 and TRBJ1-5, with no clear D. The V and J ends lost 6 bases and 7 bases respectively, with 16 bases between them. Germline CDR1 is LGHDT and CDR2 is YNNKEL (reference sequence). There are 14 residues in the CDR3. CDR3 coding DNA: TGTGCCAGCAGTCCCTCCCCCCCGGGGCAGCCCCAGCATTTT. Its translation is CASSPSPPGQPQHF.

The chain links TRBV4-3 to TRBJ2-4; weak D call: TRBD1 (7 bases). CDR1 is LGHNA and CDR2 is YSLEER in the germline V gene. V was clipped by 1 base and J by 8 bases, with 15 bases between them. CDR3 length: 15 amino acids. The CDR3 DNA follows: TGCGCCAGCAGCCAAGTTGGAGGGGGCAGGGACATTCAGTACTTC. Protein product: CASSQVGGGRDIQYF.

The V gene is TRBV19, the J gene TRBJ1-5; no clear D. CDR1 and CDR2 (germline): LNHDA, SQIVND (reference sequence). V was trimmed by 4 bases and J by 1 base, leaving 8 bases between them. The CDR3 spans 14 residues. The CDR3 DNA is TGTGCCAGTAGTAAGTCGGGGAGCAATCAGCCCCAGCATTTT. Protein sequence: CASSKSGSNQPQHF.

The chain couples TRBV27 to TRBJ2-3; 8 bases are a match to TRBD2. The CDR3 loop spans 15 amino acids. From germline, CDR1 is MNHEY and CDR2 SMNVEV (reference sequence). The trim removed 2 bases at V and 6 bases at J, leaving 7 bases unmatched. CDR3 in amino acids: CASSLTSGAWDTQYF. The CDR3 DNA follows: TGTGCCAGCAGTTTAACTAGCGGAGCGTGGGATACGCAGTATTTT.

The rearrangement uses TRBV30 and TRBJ2-2; unclear D gene. The CDR3 is 12 residues long. Germline CDR1 is GTSNPN and CDR2 is SVGIG (reference sequence). Between the trimmed V and J ends, which lost 3 bases and 3 bases, there was a span of 5 bases. CDR3 sequence reads: CAWRFDTGELFF. The CDR3 bases are TGTGCCTGGAGGTTTGACACCGGGGAGCTGTTTTTT.

V and J are TRBV2 and TRBJ1-2, with D hard to call. Germline CDR1 SNHLY, CDR2 FYNNEI. V lost 7 bases and J lost 0, with 9 bases in between. The CDR3 has 13 amino acids. The CDR3 DNA reads as TGTGCCAGCACCAGAGGGTCTAACTATGGCTACACCTTC. It translates to CASTRGSNYGYTF. The variable domain in full, with the rest retrieved from reference TRBV2 and TRBJ1-2, is EPEVTQTPSHQVTQMGQEVILRCVPISNHLYFYWYRQILGQKVEFLVSFYNNEISEKSEIFDDQFSVERPDGSNFTLKIRSTKLEDSAMYFCASTRGSNYGYTFGSGTRLTVV.

The chain recombines TRBV24-1 with TRBJ2-5; D not resolved. The ends were cut back, 2 bases at V and 0 bases at J, with 12 bases in the middle. The CDR3 contains 16 residues. Germline-derived CDR1 and CDR2 are KGHDR and SFDVKD. CDR3 amino acids: CATSDSGLGHQETQYF. The CDR3 nucleotides read TGTGCCACCAGTGATTCAGGTCTTGGGCACCAAGAGACCCAGTACTTC.

The gene calls are TRBV24-1 and TRBJ2-5; maybe TRBD2 (6 bases). CDR1 KGHDR and CDR2 SFDVKD come from the germline V gene. Trimming took 4 bases from V and 1 from J, leaving 12 bases between them. The CDR3 contains 15 residues. The CDR3 sequence: CATSDKGTPQETQYF. The CDR3 DNA reads as TGTGCCACCAGTGACAAAGGGACTCCCCAAGAGACCCAGTACTTC.

The chain has TRBV28 and TRBJ2-7; D is perhaps TRBD1 or TRBD2 (5 bases each). CDR1 is MDHEN, CDR2 SYDVKM, per germline. Trimming cost V 2 bases and J 4 bases, with 9 bases left between them. The CDR3 consists of 13 residues. CDR3 residues: CASSLRDGYEQYF. CDR3 coding DNA: TGTGCCAGCAGTTTAAGGGACGGGTACGAGCAGTACTTC.

This clonotype came up once. This rearrangement joins TRBV28 to TRBJ2-7, with 10 bases aligning to TRBD2. The ends lost 4 bases at V and 0 bases at J; junction bases unmatched: 6. From germline, CDR1 is MDHEN and CDR2 SYDVKM. This CDR3 contains 16 residues. The CDR3 DNA sequence: TGTGCCAGCAGTTCGACTAGCGGGCCAAGCTCCTACGAGCAGTACTTC. Translated, it gives CASSSTSGPSSYEQYF.

The chain employs TRBV5-6 and TRBJ1-2; TRBD1 might be the D (6 bases). V gave up 2 bases and J gave up 3 bases, with 11 bases separating them. Germline assignment: CDR1 SGHDT and CDR2 YYEEEE. This CDR3 has 14 residues. CDR3 loop: CASSFGGRDYGYTF. The CDR3 DNA reads TGTGCCAGCAGCTTCGGGGGCAGGGACTATGGCTACACCTTC.

This clonotype was seen only once. The genes are TRBV9 and TRBJ2-7, with D maybe TRBD2 (5 bases). Germline CDR1 SGDLS, CDR2 YYNGEE. The CDR3 spans 15 residues. Trimming removed 0 bases at V and 3 bases at J, with 13 bases between. As DNA, the CDR3 is TGTGCCAGCAGCGTAGGGTCGGCAGGAGGCTACGAGCAGTACTTC. Residues: CASSVGSAGGYEQYF.

This chain uses TRBV25-1 with TRBJ2-1, with TRBD2 matching 8 bases. The CDR3 has 16 residues. The germline gives CDR1 MGHDK, CDR2 SYGVNS. V shed 1 base, J shed 0 bases, and the junction held 2 bases outside the gene matches. The CDR3 DNA sequence: TGTGCCAGCAGTGAATCGGGGACTAGCTCCTACAATGAGCAGTTCTTC. Translated, it gives CASSESGTSSYNEQFF.

This chain connects TRBV20-1 to TRBJ1-5; D is possibly TRBD1 (5 bases). The V end was cut by 5 bases, the J end by 4 bases, with 12 bases between. The CDR3 runs to 13 residues. Germline V CDR1 and CDR2: DFQATT, SNEGSKA (reference sequence). This chain's CDR3 is CSARRDYNQPQHF. CDR3 DNA sequence: TGCAGTGCTCGACGGGACTATAATCAGCCCCAGCATTTT.

The genes are TRBV29-1 and TRBJ1-2; D unresolved. Germline V gene sequence: CDR1 SQVTM, CDR2 ANQGSEA. The CDR3 has 11 amino acids. V lost 4 bases and J 5 bases, leaving 8 bases between the germline ends. CDR3 amino acids: CSVGGVYGYTF. The CDR3 DNA reads as TGCAGCGTTGGGGGTGTATATGGCTACACCTTC.

This chain joins TRBV3-1 and TRBJ2-7; D tentatively fits TRBD1 or TRBD2 (5 bases each). CDR1 is LGHDT and CDR2 is YNNKEL in the germline V gene (reference sequence). The CDR3 has 15 amino acids. The V gene lost 4 bases and the J gene lost 4 bases, with 17 bases spanning the gap. Here the CDR3 reads CASSRTGRGLYEQYF. CDR3 nucleotide sequence: TGTGCCAGCAGCCGAACTGGACGGGGCCTATACGAGCAGTACTTC.

This chain joins TRBV29-1 and TRBJ2-1; TRBD2 agrees at 9 bases. This CDR3 contains 15 residues. V lost 3 bases to trimming and J lost 7 bases; unmatched junction nucleotides: 10. CDR1 is SQVTM and CDR2 is ANQGSEA in the germline V gene. The CDR3 DNA reads TGCAGCGTTGATAGGCGTAGCGGGAGTGGAAATGAGCAGTTCTTC. It codes for CSVDRRSGSGNEQFF.

The chain combines TRBV20-1 with TRBJ1-2, with 11 bases identical to TRBD1. Germline assignment: CDR1 DFQATT and CDR2 SNEGSKA (reference sequence). V lost 0 bases, J lost 7 bases, and 7 bases stayed unmatched. This CDR3 has 15 residues. CDR3 bases: TGCAGTGCTAGAGATCCCAGGACAGGGGGCTTTGGCTACACCTTC. It translates to CSARDPRTGGFGYTF.

The chain couples TRBV14 to TRBJ2-3; 10 nucleotides match TRBD2. Trimming removed 4 bases from V and 1 base from J; junction bases left unmatched: 5. The CDR3 runs to 16 residues. CDR1 SGHDN and CDR2 FVKESK come from the germline V gene. Here the CDR3 reads CASSRPLAGGTDTQYF. CDR3 nucleotides: TGTGCCAGCAGCCGTCCCCTAGCGGGGGGCACAGATACGCAGTATTTT.

The rearrangement uses TRBV28 and TRBJ1-5; D remains ambiguous. The CDR3 consists of 15 residues. The ends were cut back, 4 bases at V and 0 bases at J, with 10 bases in the middle. Germline V gene sequence: CDR1 MDHEN, CDR2 SYDVKM. The CDR3 DNA follows: TGTGCCAGCAGTTATCGTGCCTATAGCAATCAGCCCCAGCATTTT. Translation: CASSYRAYSNQPQHF.

The J gene is TRBJ1-5, the V gene TRBV12-3 or TRBV12-4, with unresolved D. This CDR3 has 13 amino acids. Trimming pared 7 bases from V and 4 bases from J, leaving 11 bases between. In DNA, the CDR3 is TGTGCCAGCACCTATGACCTGAATCAGCCCCAGCATTTT. As protein: CASTYDLNQPQHF.

This rearrangement joins TRBV20-1 to TRBJ2-5, with D unclear. V lost 1 base to trimming and J lost 6 bases, with 15 bases between them. Germline V gene lookup returns CDR1 DFQATT and CDR2 SNEGSKA (reference sequence). The CDR3 spans 14 residues. CDR3 region: CSARASAPAKTQYF. In DNA form, the CDR3 reads TGCAGTGCTAGAGCGTCGGCTCCAGCAAAGACCCAGTACTTC.

This clonotype appeared once. V is TRBV6-5 and J is TRBJ1-2, with D tentatively TRBD1 (5 bases). This CDR3 is 14 amino acids long. Trimming removed 2 bases from V and 3 bases from J, with 10 bases in between. Germline V lookup: CDR1 MNHEY, CDR2 SVGAGI. The CDR3 protein is CASSYDGTDYGYTF. The CDR3 bases are TGTGCCAGCAGTTACGACGGGACGGACTATGGCTACACCTTC.

This CDR3 reads CASSRGQSNSPYGYTF. CDR3 nucleotides: TGTGCCAGCAGCCGCGGCCAGAGCAACTCCCCCTATGGCTACACCTTC. The chain employs TRBV6-1 and TRBJ1-2; no definite D call. Germline V lookup: CDR1 MNHNS, CDR2 SASEGT. The CDR3 contains 16 residues. V lost 6 bases and J 4 bases, leaving 21 bases between the germline ends.

The chain uses TRBV7-9 and TRBJ1-1; no clear D. The CDR3 contains 14 residues. V shed 5 bases and J shed 1 base, with 11 bases lying between them. CDR1 SEHNR and CDR2 FQNEAQ come from the germline V gene (reference sequence). The CDR3 spells CASSRRTGNTEAFF. CDR3 in DNA: TGTGCCAGCAGCAGACGGACGGGGAACACTGAAGCTTTCTTT.

In this sample, this clonotype turned up a few times. V usage is TRBV25-1 and J usage is TRBJ1-5; no definite D call. CDR1 and CDR2 from the germline V gene are MGHDK and SYGVNS. The V end lost 11 bases, the J end lost 2 bases, and 10 bases lay between the germline ends. This CDR3 has 12 residues. The CDR3 is CASRWGNQPQHF. CDR3 bases: TGTGCCTCCCGATGGGGCAATCAGCCCCAGCATTTT.

The chain couples TRBV20-1 to TRBJ2-5; 9 bases map to TRBD2. Germline CDR1 DFQATT, CDR2 SNEGSKA (reference sequence). The CDR3 consists of 14 residues. After removal of 5 bases from V and 5 bases from J, the junction contained 9 bases not matched to a gene. The CDR3 DNA reads TGCAGTGCTGACCCTTATACTAGCGGGGAGACCCAGTACTTC. Amino acids: CSADPYTSGETQYF.

The chain uses TRBV30 and TRBJ2-1; TRBD2 agrees at 8 bases. The germline V gene encodes CDR1 GTSNPN and CDR2 SVGIG (reference sequence). Trimming at V came to 3 bases and at J to 10 bases, leaving 14 bases not matched to a gene. The CDR3 totals 15 residues. CDR3 in DNA: TGTGCCTGGAGCGAACTAGCGGCCGGGCGGAGGGAGCAGTTCTTC. Protein product: CAWSELAAGRREQFF.

The genes are TRBV7-2 and TRBJ2-5; D might be TRBD2 (6 bases). Germline lookup yields CDR1 SGHTA and CDR2 FQGNSA. Between the trimmed V and J ends, which lost 1 base and 5 bases, there was a span of 11 bases. CDR3 length: 14 amino acids. The CDR3 region is CASSLEPGRETQYF. The CDR3, as DNA: TGTGCCAGCAGCTTAGAGCCGGGGAGGGAGACCCAGTACTTC.